The clone carrying this TCR beta chain was counted between two and nine times. Germline V lookup: CDR1 SGHVS, CDR2 FQNEAQ. CDR3 length: 16 residues. V was clipped by 2 bases and J by 4 bases; unmatched bases: 8. The data stem from a study of T-cell memory formation after mild COVID-19. Constant-segment-primed 5'RACE gave TCR alpha and TCR beta cDNA libraries with sample barcodes and UMIs. MiXCR, applied by TCRdb to the 5' RACE reads, yields one record per CDR3 protein. The data show around 200,000 distinct CDR3 sequences, about 18% seen once. The genes are TRBV7-8 and TRBJ1-5; 7 bases line up with TRBD1. Sequencing input: PBMCs or a T cell subset sorted from them (not recorded which). The TCR comes from a man aged 18 to 30 who had mild COVID-19 (a few samples of this study predate the infection). Cell type and time point are not known. CDR3 sequence: CASSLTGVNINQPQHF. CDR3 DNA: TGTGCCAGCAGCTTAACAGGGGTTAACATTAATCAGCCCCAGCATTTT.